These 9 T cell receptor beta chains were sequenced from one sample in a study of T cells after yellow fever vaccination. Each CDR3 protein is one row after TCRdb ran MiXCR on the 5' RACE reads. The sample carries about 320,000 distinct CDR3 sequences, approximately 4% recorded once. Material: PBMCs, obtained 15 days after the yellow fever booster vaccination. The receptors here all came from a man between 18 and 29 years old who received the YFV17D yellow fever vaccine.

Many counts were recorded for this clonotype. The chain recombines TRBV5-1 with TRBJ1-2; D perhaps matches TRBD1 (6 bases). Germline V gene lookup returns CDR1 SGHRS and CDR2 YFSETQ. The CDR3 runs 15 residues. Trimming removed 0 bases at V and 4 bases at J, with 13 bases between. CDR3 loop: CASSLGTGGGYGYTF. CDR3 bases: TGCGCCAGCAGCTTGGGCACGGGGGGCGGCTATGGCTACACCTTC.

This clonotype was counted once. The chain joins TRBV28 to TRBJ2-3; TRBD2 might be the D (6 bases). The germline gives CDR1 MDHEN, CDR2 SYDVKM. Trimming removed 1 base at V and 2 bases at J, with 10 bases between. The CDR3 loop spans 15 amino acids. CDR3: CASSLSSVLTDTQYF. As DNA, the CDR3 is TGTGCCAGCAGTTTATCTAGCGTACTCACAGATACGCAGTATTTT.

This clonotype was seen a handful of times. The rearrangement links TRBV10-3 to TRBJ1-5; D may be TRBD1 (5 bases). The CDR3 extends over 13 amino acids. V gave up 0 bases and J gave up 10 bases, with 10 bases separating them. Germline V CDR1 and CDR2: ENHRY, SYGVKD. CDR3 protein: CAISESVGGPQHF. The CDR3 DNA follows: TGTGCCATCAGTGAGTCGGTGGGGGGTCCCCAGCATTTT.

The chain uses TRBV7-2 and TRBJ2-7; D unresolved. V lost 5 bases and J lost 4, with 9 bases in between. In germline, CDR1 is SGHTA, CDR2 FQGNSA. The CDR3 consists of 12 residues. The CDR3 DNA sequence: TGTGCCAGCAGCGCGTGGGTTTACGAGCAGTACTTC. Translated, it gives CASSAWVYEQYF.

The chain is built from TRBV10-1 and TRBJ2-7; no clear D gene. The CDR3 is 13 amino acids. Trimming took off 0 bases at V and 2 bases at J, with 5 bases between the two ends. Germline V lookup: CDR1 WNHNN, CDR2 SYGVQD (reference sequence). CDR3 nucleotides: TGCGCCAGCAGTGAGTCTACTACCTACGAGCAGTACTTC. Translation gives CASSESTTYEQYF.

This clonotype was picked up a small number of times. The chain joins TRBV2 to TRBJ2-3; D gene ambiguous. Trimming removed 6 bases at V and 11 bases at J, with 9 bases between. Germline CDR1 is SNHLY and CDR2 is FYNNEI. The CDR3 sequence is 10 residues long. The CDR3 DNA reads as TGTGCCAGCAGGGGCCTGGTGCAGTATTTT. This gives the protein CASRGLVQYF.

This clonotype was seen more than once but under ten times. This chain links TRBV7-9 with TRBJ1-2; a possible D gene is TRBD1 (6 bases). Germline CDR1 reads SEHNR; CDR2 reads FQNEAQ (reference sequence). Trimming stripped 5 bases from V and 0 bases from J, with 16 bases between. This CDR3 is built from 16 residues. The CDR3 sequence: CASSPPRPGANYGYTF. CDR3 in DNA: TGTGCCAGCAGCCCACCTCGTCCAGGGGCTAACTATGGCTACACCTTC.

This rearrangement joins TRBV2 to TRBJ1-6; the match to TRBD1 covers 11 bases. J lost 9 bases, V lost 3 bases, and 4 bases had no gene match. CDR1 is SNHLY, CDR2 FYNNEI, per germline. The CDR3 runs to 15 residues. CDR3 loop: CASSEGTGGVSPLHF. DNA of the CDR3: TGTGCCAGCAGTGAGGGGACAGGGGGTGTTTCACCCCTCCACTTT.

This clonotype was found many times. The CDR3 bases are TGTGCCAGCAGCCAAGATGGGACAGGGGGCGGCTACGAGCAGTACTTC. Amino acids: CASSQDGTGGGYEQYF. This chain links TRBV4-2 with TRBJ2-7; 12 bases align to TRBD1. V was clipped by 0 bases and J by 3 bases; unmatched bases: 3. The CDR3 is 16 amino acids. The V gene's germline CDR1 is LGHNA and CDR2 YNFKEQ.